The 4 T cell receptor beta chains presented below share a single source sample, sequenced in a study of beta chain features in type 1 diabetes. Reverse transcription of all isolated RNA meant that expressed TCRB transcripts were sequenced. Measured with immunoSEQ multiplex PCR; TCRdb has only the in-frame clones, and not every one. Found here are roughly 240,000 clones, 13% to 15% of them singletons; the top ten hold about 0.024%. The sample was naive CD4+ T cells from blood. The origin of the receptors is a woman aged 40-49 years in good health.

This clone was seen a few times. The V call is TRBV25-1, the J call TRBJ1-5, with TRBD1 matching 12 bases. This CDR3 is built from 16 residues. J gave up 6 bases and V 3 bases, and 6 bases lay outside the gene matches. The germline V gene encodes CDR1 MGHDK and CDR2 SYGVNS. The CDR3 is CASSDSGTGGFQPQHF. The CDR3 coding sequence is TGTGCCAGCAGTGACTCCGGGACAGGGGGCTTTCAGCCCCAGCATTTT.

This clone turned up a few times. The chain recombines TRBV19 with TRBJ1-2; 7 bases map to TRBD1. V was clipped by 6 bases and J by 7 bases; unmatched bases: 14. Germline CDR1 LNHDA, CDR2 SQIVND (reference sequence). The CDR3 is 15 residues long. CDR3 in amino acids: CASSPLTTGSFGYTF. Written as DNA, the CDR3 is TGTGCCAGTAGCCCACTTACGACAGGGTCTTTTGGCTACACCTTC.

This clone was counted only a few times. The V gene is TRBV6-5, the J gene TRBJ2-2; 7 nucleotides line up with TRBD1. The CDR3 is 13 residues long. The ends lost 2 bases at V and 10 bases at J; junction bases unmatched: 4. Germline V gene sequence: CDR1 MNHEY, CDR2 SVGAGI. The DNA of the CDR3 is TGTGCCAGCAGTTACGGACAGGCTCTGGAGCTGTTTTTT. Protein product: CASSYGQALELFF.

This clone appeared a few times. V is TRBV7-2 and J is TRBJ1-1; D is uncertain. There are 13 residues in the CDR3. Germline V gene lookup returns CDR1 SGHTA and CDR2 FQGNSA. Trimming shortened V by 0 bases and J by 4 bases, and 6 bases separated the two germline ends. CDR3 nucleotide sequence: TGTGCCAGCAGCTTAGCGCAGGCCACTGAAGCTTTCTTT. It specifies CASSLAQATEAFF.